The clone carrying this TCR beta chain has just a few counts. The data derive from a study of blood T cells in healthy people across ages. The CDR3 spans 17 residues. From germline, CDR1 is MNHNY and CDR2 SVGAGI (reference sequence). Germline trimming cut 6 bases from V and 4 bases from J; bases unmatched to any gene: 17. The authors ran a second PCR of about 6 to 12 cycles using a sample-barcoded 5' primer and a J-beta primer mix. Via MiXCR, TCRdb re-called the 5' RACE reads, giving one row per CDR3 protein. Of some 1.5 million distinct CDR3 sequences listed, 40% to 45% are singletons. This receptor was identified in a woman between 18 and 30 years old in good health. The J gene is TRBJ1-1, the V gene TRBV6-6, with 7 bases identical to TRBD1. Sequencing input: blood. CDR3 nucleotide sequence: TGTGCCAGCAGCCACAGGGGATACAGGAGCGGGGGCACTGAAGCTTTCTTT. This codes for CASSHRGYRSGGTEAFF.